These T cell receptor beta chains were read from a single sample in a study of CD4 T cells in relation to SARS-CoV-2 and coronaviruses. Antigens for these TCRs are unknown. Method: immunoSEQ multiplex PCR; TCRdb's copy keeps in-frame clones and lacks some. The sample has 35,000 or so clones, under 85% seen once. The sample taken for sequencing was memory CD4+ T cells from PBMCs, cultured in vitro. The source of these receptors is an adult with COVID-19. Both conserved end residues are part of each CDR3. A D gene is named only where the DNA matches it firmly. Clone size is stated in some rows and not others, as once, few, many or a class when expanded.

cdr3_aa: CASSLLPLPPGLNEKLFF
cdr3_nt: TGTGCCAGCAGTTTATTACCCCTCCCCCCGGGCCTTAATGAAAAACTGTTTTTT
v_call: TRBV27
d_call: NA
j_call: TRBJ1-4
clone_size: NA

cdr3_aa: CASSWLGQTDTQYF
cdr3_nt: TGTGCCAGCAGCTGGCTCGGACAGACAGATACGCAGTATTTT
v_call: TRBV11-2
d_call: NA
j_call: TRBJ2-3
clone_size: NA

cdr3_aa: CAWSRVGLDFSEQYF
cdr3_nt: TGTGCCTGGAGTAGGGTGGGACTAGACTTTTCCGAGCAGTACTTC
v_call: TRBV30
d_call: TRBD2
j_call: TRBJ2-7
clone_size: NA

cdr3_aa: CASSLDPGGISPLHF
cdr3_nt: TGTGCCAGCAGCTTGGATCCAGGAGGTATTTCACCCCTCCACTTT
v_call: TRBV5-5
d_call: NA
j_call: TRBJ1-6
clone_size: NA

cdr3_aa: CATSRDFGTSGVDNEQFF
cdr3_nt: TGTGCCACCAGCAGAGATTTCGGGACTAGCGGGGTTGACAATGAGCAGTTCTTC
v_call: TRBV15
d_call: TRBD2
j_call: TRBJ2-1
clone_size: NA

cdr3_aa: CSGGLNEKLFF
cdr3_nt: TGCAGTGGGGGACTTAATGAAAAACTGTTTTTT
v_call: TRBV20-1
d_call: NA
j_call: TRBJ1-4
clone_size: NA

cdr3_aa: CASSPRPTGELFF
cdr3_nt: TGCGCCAGCAGCCCCCGACCCACCGGGGAGCTGTTTTTT
v_call: TRBV5-1
d_call: NA
j_call: TRBJ2-2
clone_size: NA

cdr3_aa: CASSLVGQGNEQYF
cdr3_nt: TGTGCCAGCAGCTTAGTAGGACAGGGGAACGAGCAGTACTTC
v_call: TRBV7-2
d_call: TRBD1
j_call: TRBJ2-7
clone_size: NA

cdr3_aa: CASSFGTDPTATQYF
cdr3_nt: TGTGCCAGCAGCTTCGGGACAGACCCCACGGCCACGCAGTATTTT
v_call: TRBV5-5
d_call: TRBD1
j_call: TRBJ2-3
clone_size: NA

cdr3_aa: CASSWGQGATPSGANVLTF
cdr3_nt: TGCGCCAGCAGCTGGGGACAGGGGGCGACACCCTCTGGGGCCAACGTCCTGACTTTC
v_call: TRBV5-1
d_call: TRBD1
j_call: TRBJ2-6
clone_size: NA

cdr3_aa: CASSSDGFLAEAFF
cdr3_nt: TGCGCCAGCAGCTCAGACGGGTTTTTGGCTGAAGCTTTCTTT
v_call: TRBV5-1
d_call: NA
j_call: TRBJ1-1
clone_size: NA

cdr3_aa: CATLDNEGTYEQFF
cdr3_nt: TGTGCCACCCTCGATAACGAGGGGACCTACGAGCAGTTCTTC
v_call: TRBV10-3
d_call: NA
j_call: TRBJ2-1
clone_size: NA

cdr3_aa: CASSVGGSYTF
cdr3_nt: TGTGCCAGCAGCGTAGGCGGGAGCTACACCTTC
v_call: TRBV9
d_call: NA
j_call: TRBJ1-2
clone_size: few

cdr3_aa: CASSQAVGSGTEGDTQYF
cdr3_nt: TGTGCCAGCAGCCAAGCTGTTGGTAGCGGGACCGAGGGAGATACGCAGTATTTT
v_call: TRBV3-1/TRBV3-2
d_call: TRBD2
j_call: TRBJ2-3
clone_size: NA

cdr3_aa: CASSPRGTDTQYF
cdr3_nt: TGTGCCAGCAGCCCTCGGGGCACAGATACGCAGTATTTT
v_call: TRBV21-1
d_call: NA
j_call: TRBJ2-3
clone_size: once

cdr3_aa: CASSPFDNEQFF
cdr3_nt: TGTGCCAGCTCACCTTTCGACAATGAGCAGTTCTTC
v_call: TRBV18
d_call: NA
j_call: TRBJ2-1
clone_size: NA

cdr3_aa: CASSRKQSSYNEQFF
cdr3_nt: TGTGCCAGTAGTAGGAAACAGAGCTCCTACAATGAGCAGTTCTTC
v_call: TRBV19
d_call: NA
j_call: TRBJ2-1
clone_size: once

cdr3_aa: CATNQGNEQFF
cdr3_nt: TGTGCCACCAACCAGGGTAATGAGCAGTTCTTC
v_call: TRBV24-1
d_call: NA
j_call: TRBJ2-1
clone_size: NA

cdr3_aa: CASSFRGLVLREQFF
cdr3_nt: TGTGCCAGCAGTTTTAGGGGACTAGTGTTGCGTGAGCAGTTCTTC
v_call: TRBV28
d_call: TRBD2
j_call: TRBJ2-1
clone_size: once

cdr3_aa: CASSFLAGRANNEQFF
cdr3_nt: TGTGCCAGCAGCTTCCTAGCGGGACGCGCTAACAATGAGCAGTTCTTC
v_call: TRBV7-8
d_call: TRBD2
j_call: TRBJ2-1
clone_size: NA

cdr3_aa: CASSQESRNEQFF
cdr3_nt: TGCGCCAGCAGCCAAGAATCCAGAAATGAGCAGTTCTTC
v_call: TRBV4-3
d_call: NA
j_call: TRBJ2-1
clone_size: NA

cdr3_aa: CASTPGEWGETQYF
cdr3_nt: TGTGCCAGCACCCCAGGGGAATGGGGAGAGACCCAGTACTTC
v_call: TRBV6-5
d_call: NA
j_call: TRBJ2-5
clone_size: NA

cdr3_aa: CASTGGFEQYF
cdr3_nt: TGTGCCAGCACGGGCGGGTTCGAGCAGTACTTC
v_call: TRBV28
d_call: NA
j_call: TRBJ2-7
clone_size: few

cdr3_aa: CASSASFAASGSARELFF
cdr3_nt: TGTGCCAGCAGCGCATCTTTCGCGGCTAGCGGGAGTGCCCGGGAGCTGTTTTTT
v_call: TRBV5-4
d_call: TRBD2
j_call: TRBJ2-2
clone_size: few

cdr3_aa: CASSPEANTEAFF
cdr3_nt: TGCGCCAGCAGCCCAGAGGCGAACACTGAAGCTTTCTTT
v_call: TRBV4-1
d_call: NA
j_call: TRBJ1-1
clone_size: NA

cdr3_aa: CASSLPTDTQYF
cdr3_nt: TGTGCCAGCAGCTTACCCACAGATACGCAGTATTTT
v_call: TRBV7-2
d_call: NA
j_call: TRBJ2-3
clone_size: NA

cdr3_aa: CSVVVSRIYTDTQYF
cdr3_nt: TGCAGCGTTGTGGTCTCTAGGATTTACACAGATACGCAGTATTTT
v_call: TRBV29-1
d_call: NA
j_call: TRBJ2-3
clone_size: NA

cdr3_aa: CAWASGGETQYF
cdr3_nt: TGTGCCTGGGCCTCGGGGGGAGAGACCCAGTACTTC
v_call: TRBV30
d_call: TRBD2
j_call: TRBJ2-5
clone_size: NA

cdr3_aa: CASSGKDRVNTEAFF
cdr3_nt: TGCGCCAGCAGCGGGAAGGACAGGGTGAACACTGAAGCTTTCTTT
v_call: TRBV5-1
d_call: TRBD1
j_call: TRBJ1-1
clone_size: once

cdr3_aa: CASSLGAPGQGFDTGELFF
cdr3_nt: TGTGCCAGCAGCTTAGGGGCGCCGGGACAGGGTTTTGACACCGGGGAGCTGTTTTTT
v_call: TRBV7-9
d_call: TRBD1
j_call: TRBJ2-2
clone_size: NA

cdr3_aa: CASSPRGGVTYGYTF
cdr3_nt: TGTGCCAGCTCACCGCGGGGAGGGGTCACTTATGGCTACACCTTC
v_call: TRBV18
d_call: NA
j_call: TRBJ1-2
clone_size: NA

cdr3_aa: CASSPRASTDTQYF
cdr3_nt: TGTGCCAGCTCACCACGGGCTAGCACAGATACGCAGTATTTT
v_call: TRBV18
d_call: NA
j_call: TRBJ2-3
clone_size: few

cdr3_aa: CASSWTGGGQETQYF
cdr3_nt: TGTGCCAGCAGCTGGACAGGGGGGGGCCAAGAGACCCAGTACTTC
v_call: TRBV5-6
d_call: TRBD1
j_call: TRBJ2-5
clone_size: NA

cdr3_aa: CATSEIAASYNEQFF
cdr3_nt: TGTGCCACCAGCGAGATAGCGGCATCCTACAATGAGCAGTTCTTC
v_call: TRBV15
d_call: NA
j_call: TRBJ2-1
clone_size: NA

cdr3_aa: CASSLGTGGNSPLHF
cdr3_nt: TGTGCCAGCAGCCTTGGGACAGGGGGCAATTCACCCCTCCACTTT
v_call: TRBV3-1/TRBV3-2
d_call: TRBD1
j_call: TRBJ1-6
clone_size: NA

cdr3_aa: CASSSRQGGEKLFF
cdr3_nt: TGTGCCAGCAGTTCAAGACAGGGAGGTGAAAAACTGTTTTTT
v_call: TRBV28
d_call: TRBD1
j_call: TRBJ1-4
clone_size: once

cdr3_aa: CASSPRESDEQYF
cdr3_nt: TGCGCCAGCAGCCCCCGGGAGTCGGACGAGCAGTACTTC
v_call: TRBV5-1
d_call: NA
j_call: TRBJ2-7
clone_size: NA

cdr3_aa: CASSRGLSLESYEQYF
cdr3_nt: TGTGCCAGCAGCCGAGGACTCTCCCTTGAGAGCTACGAGCAGTACTTC
v_call: TRBV28
d_call: NA
j_call: TRBJ2-7
clone_size: NA

cdr3_aa: CAISEQGSGDEQYF
cdr3_nt: TGTGCCATCAGTGAACAGGGCTCCGGTGACGAGCAGTACTTC
v_call: TRBV10-3
d_call: NA
j_call: TRBJ2-7
clone_size: few

cdr3_aa: CAISPQPIGSGANVLTF
cdr3_nt: TGTGCCATCAGTCCTCAACCCATAGGTTCTGGGGCCAACGTCCTGACTTTC
v_call: TRBV10-3
d_call: NA
j_call: TRBJ2-6
clone_size: few

cdr3_aa: CASSLSRGQTQYF
cdr3_nt: TGTGCCAGCAGTTTATCAAGGGGACAGACCCAGTACTTC
v_call: TRBV27
d_call: NA
j_call: TRBJ2-5
clone_size: NA

cdr3_aa: CASSQDRGNTIYF
cdr3_nt: TGTGCCAGCAGTCAGGACAGGGGAAACACCATATATTTT
v_call: TRBV6-5
d_call: TRBD1
j_call: TRBJ1-3
clone_size: NA

cdr3_aa: CASSLGHRGSYEQYF
cdr3_nt: TGCGCCAGCAGCTTGGGCCACAGGGGCTCCTACGAGCAGTACTTC
v_call: TRBV5-1
d_call: TRBD1
j_call: TRBJ2-7
clone_size: NA

cdr3_aa: CASSLRVVPFTDTQYF
cdr3_nt: TGTGCCAGCAGCTTGCGGGTCGTACCCTTCACAGATACGCAGTATTTT
v_call: TRBV5-6
d_call: NA
j_call: TRBJ2-3
clone_size: NA

cdr3_aa: CSVEQGGWDTQYF
cdr3_nt: TGCAGCGTTGAACAGGGGGGTTGGGATACGCAGTATTTT
v_call: TRBV29-1
d_call: NA
j_call: TRBJ2-3
clone_size: NA

cdr3_aa: CASSQASSYGYTF
cdr3_nt: TGTGCCAGCAGCCAAGCCTCCAGCTATGGCTACACCTTC
v_call: TRBV14
d_call: NA
j_call: TRBJ1-2
clone_size: NA

cdr3_aa: CASSEARSGEQFF
cdr3_nt: TGTGCCAGCAGTGAAGCCAGGAGCGGTGAGCAGTTCTTC
v_call: TRBV2
d_call: NA
j_call: TRBJ2-1
clone_size: NA

cdr3_aa: CASSSDLNYGYTF
cdr3_nt: TGTGCCAGCAGCTCCGATCTCAACTATGGCTACACCTTC
v_call: TRBV7-2
d_call: NA
j_call: TRBJ1-2
clone_size: once

cdr3_aa: CASSEGSTVEAFF
cdr3_nt: TGTGCCAGTAGCGAGGGGTCCACAGTTGAAGCTTTCTTT
v_call: TRBV19
d_call: NA
j_call: TRBJ1-1
clone_size: NA

cdr3_aa: CASSQGINSPLHF
cdr3_nt: TGTGCCAGCAGCCAAGGTATTAATTCACCCCTCCACTTT
v_call: TRBV3-1/TRBV3-2
d_call: NA
j_call: TRBJ1-6
clone_size: NA